These 2 T cell receptor beta chains were all obtained from the same sample, sequenced in a study of CD4 T cells in relation to SARS-CoV-2 and coronaviruses. Here immunoSEQ multiplex PCR was the method, and the copy in TCRdb shows in-frame clones only, minus some. The sample records 30,000 to 40,000 clones, under 85% being singletons. Antigens for these TCRs are unknown. Sequenced material: memory CD4+ T cells from PBMCs, cultured in vitro. These receptors originate from an adult with COVID-19.

The genes are TRBV28 and TRBJ1-5, with 7 bases matching TRBD1. Germline V gene sequence: CDR1 MDHEN, CDR2 SYDVKM. This CDR3 is 15 amino acids long. J was trimmed by 5 bases and V by 7 bases; bases with no gene match: 11. The CDR3 bases are TGTGCCAGCAAACGACAGGGATCCCCCTATCAGCCCCAGCATTTT. It specifies CASKRQGSPYQPQHF.

The J gene is TRBJ2-7, the V gene TRBV18; maybe TRBD1 (6 bases). CDR3 length equals 14 residues. Germline lookup yields CDR1 KGHSH and CDR2 LQKENI. V was clipped by 2 bases and J by 6 bases, with 14 bases between them. The CDR3, as DNA: TGTGCCAGCTCACCAACCCCCACAGGGCTCGAGCAGTACTTC. It specifies CASSPTPTGLEQYF. Based on the CDR3 plus reference TRBV18 and TRBJ2-7, the full variable domain is NAGVMQNPRHLVRRRGQEARLRCSPMKGHSHVYWYRQLPEEGLKFMVYLQKENIIDESGMPKERFSAEFPKEGPSILRIQQVVRGDSAAYFCASSPTPTGLEQYFGPGTRLTVT.